This T cell receptor beta chain was sequenced for a study of cytomegalovirus exposure and HLA in healthy donors. PCR used 60 Vbeta primers and 13 Jbeta primers. Only in-frame clones appear in the TCRdb table, and some are missing; sequencing was by immunoSEQ multiplex PCR. The sample comprises 150,000 to 200,000 clones, roughly 80% of which are singletons, and more than 1.3% rests with the top ten. The study's findings and limits: The study recorded 164 TCR beta chains that were cytomegalovirus-associated. Equally common other TCR beta chains were less clonally expanded than HLA-associated ones, a later analysis found. Common viral pathogens were later found to be apparently linked to several of the most significant clusters.

This CDR3 has 17 residues. Germline CDR1 reads SGHRS; CDR2 reads YFSETQ. V lost 3 bases, J lost 0 bases, and 16 bases lay in between. As to this clone: The antigen is not known.

The material sequenced was PBMCs. V and J are TRBV5-1 and TRBJ2-1; tentatively, D is TRBD2 (7 bases). This TCR came from a girl under 18 in good health and CMV-seropositive. CDR3 sequence reads: CASSSQPRGPSYNEQFF. The CDR3 DNA sequence: TGCGCCAGCAGCTCCCAGCCGCGGGGGCCCTCCTACAATGAGCAGTTCTTC.